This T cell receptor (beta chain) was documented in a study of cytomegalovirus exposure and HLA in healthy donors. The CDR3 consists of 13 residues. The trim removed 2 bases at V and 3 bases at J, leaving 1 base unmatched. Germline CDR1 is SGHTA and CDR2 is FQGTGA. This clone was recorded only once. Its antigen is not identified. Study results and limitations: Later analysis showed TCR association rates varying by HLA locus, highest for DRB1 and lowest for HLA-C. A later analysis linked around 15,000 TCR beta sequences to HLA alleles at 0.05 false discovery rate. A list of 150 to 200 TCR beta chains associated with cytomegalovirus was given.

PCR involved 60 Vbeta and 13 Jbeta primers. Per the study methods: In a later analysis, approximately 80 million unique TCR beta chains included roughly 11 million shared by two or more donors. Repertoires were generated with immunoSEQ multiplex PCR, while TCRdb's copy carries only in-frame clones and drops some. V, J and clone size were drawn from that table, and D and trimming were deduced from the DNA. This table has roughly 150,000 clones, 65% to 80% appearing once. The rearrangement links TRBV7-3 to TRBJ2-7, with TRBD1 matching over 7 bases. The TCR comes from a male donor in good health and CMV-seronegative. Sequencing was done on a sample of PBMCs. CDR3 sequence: CASSLGDSYEQYF. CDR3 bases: TGTGCCAGCAGCTTAGGGGACAGCTACGAGCAGTACTTC. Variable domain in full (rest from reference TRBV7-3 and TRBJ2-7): GAGVSQTPSNKVTEKGKYVELRCDPISGHTALYWYRQSLGQGPEFLIYFQGTGAADDSGLPNDRFFAVRPEGSVSTLKIQRTERGDSAVYLCASSLGDSYEQYFGPGTRLTVT.